This entry lists 8 T cell receptor beta chains sequenced from one sample in a study of shared clonotypes between healthy human individuals. Sequencing was performed with immunoSEQ multiplex PCR; in TCRdb, only in-frame clones are kept and a portion is missing. The profile shows around 1.6 million clones, nearly 99% of them singletons. The sequenced sample was naive CD4+ T cells sorted from blood. Subset denoted: CD45RA+ positively selected. These receptors came from a young man in good health.

This sequence joins TRBV19 and TRBJ2-7; D remains unclear. The CDR3 extends over 14 amino acids. Per germline, CDR1 LNHDA and CDR2 SQIVND (reference sequence). V was pared by 0 bases and J by 12 bases, with 18 bases between. The CDR3 DNA is TGTGCCAGTAGTATAGATCCGAAAATTCCTACTCGGTACTTC. Protein product: CASSIDPKIPTRYF.

The V and J genes are TRBV9 and TRBJ2-5, with D possibly matching TRBD1 (7 bases). The CDR3 is made up of 15 amino acids. The V gene lost 4 bases and the J gene lost 4 bases, with 17 bases spanning the gap. CDR1 is SGDLS and CDR2 is YYNGEE in the germline V gene. The CDR3, as DNA: TGTGCCAGCAGCCTCAGGGGGGTCTTGGCAGAGACCCAGTACTTC. Its protein product is CASSLRGVLAETQYF. The full variable domain, its missing parts supplied by reference TRBV9 and TRBJ2-5, is DSGVTQTPKHLITATGQRVTLRCSPRSGDLSVYWYQQSLDQGLQFLIQYYNGEERAKGNILERFSAQQFPDLHSELNLSSLELGDSALYFCASSLRGVLAETQYFGPGTRLLVL.

The V call is TRBV6-1, the J call TRBJ2-1; D unclear. CDR1 is MNHNS and CDR2 is SASEGT in the germline V gene. The CDR3 totals 12 residues. Trimming removed 1 base from V and 6 bases from J, with 4 bases in between. The CDR3 coding sequence is TGTGCCAGCAGTGAAGGAAGCAATGAGCAGTTCTTC. This gives the protein CASSEGSNEQFF.

V is TRBV5-6 and J is TRBJ2-2; weak D call: TRBD1 (5 bases). This CDR3 spans 14 amino acids. The V end lost 0 bases, the J end lost 6 bases, and 9 bases lay between the germline ends. Germline values: CDR1 SGHDT, CDR2 YYEEEE. The CDR3 nucleotides read TGTGCCAGCAGCTTGGTGGCAGGGCCCGGGGAGCTGTTTTTT. Translation gives CASSLVAGPGELFF.

The chain recombines TRBV27 with TRBJ1-2; D is unclear. In germline, CDR1 is MNHEY, CDR2 SMNVEV (reference sequence). V lost 6 bases to trimming and J lost 8 bases, with 10 bases between them. CDR3 length equals 11 residues. CDR3 DNA: TGTGCCAGCAGAGGAGGTATGGGCTACACCTTC. Protein sequence: CASRGGMGYTF.

The gene calls are TRBV6-5 and TRBJ2-7, with D unresolved. Trimming cost V 4 bases and J 0 bases, with 16 bases left between them. Germline loops: CDR1 MNHEY, CDR2 SVGAGI. CDR3 length: 16 amino acids. In nucleotides, the CDR3 is TGTGCCAGCAGTTCCCCAGCATCCAGGAGCTCCTACGAGCAGTACTTC. Translating gives CASSSPASRSSYEQYF.

CDR3 amino acids: CASSAIAGATYEQYF. The CDR3 DNA follows: TGTGCCAGCAGCGCTATAGCGGGGGCCACCTACGAGCAGTACTTC. The chain is built from TRBV6-1 and TRBJ2-7; the match to TRBD2 covers 9 bases. V was pared by 6 bases and J by 2 bases, with 8 bases of the junction left unmatched. CDR3 length: 15 residues. Germline V gives CDR1 MNHNS, CDR2 SASEGT.

V is TRBV2 and J is TRBJ2-1; D unclear. Trimming removed 1 base at V and 0 bases at J, with 16 bases between. The CDR3 has 18 amino acids. Germline V gene sequence: CDR1 SNHLY, CDR2 FYNNEI. The CDR3 reads CASSEVSPLSRSYNEQFF. The CDR3, as DNA: TGTGCCAGCAGTGAAGTCAGCCCCCTCTCGCGCTCCTACAATGAGCAGTTCTTC. Complete variable domain (other parts from reference TRBV2 and TRBJ2-1): EPEVTQTPSHQVTQMGQEVILRCVPISNHLYFYWYRQILGQKVEFLVSFYNNEISEKSEIFDDQFSVERPDGSNFTLKIRSTKLEDSAMYFCASSEVSPLSRSYNEQFFGPGTRLTVL.